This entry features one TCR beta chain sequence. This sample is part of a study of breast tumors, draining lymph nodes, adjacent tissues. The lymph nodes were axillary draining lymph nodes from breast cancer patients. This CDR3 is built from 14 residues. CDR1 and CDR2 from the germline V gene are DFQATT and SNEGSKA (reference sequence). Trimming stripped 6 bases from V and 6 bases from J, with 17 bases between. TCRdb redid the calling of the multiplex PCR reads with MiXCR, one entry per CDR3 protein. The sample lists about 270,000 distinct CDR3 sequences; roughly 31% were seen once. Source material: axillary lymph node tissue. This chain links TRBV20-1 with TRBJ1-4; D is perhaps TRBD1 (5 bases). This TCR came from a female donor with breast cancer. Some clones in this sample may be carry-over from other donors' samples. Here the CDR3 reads CSANPGLAHEKLFF. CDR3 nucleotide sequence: TGCAGTGCGAATCCGGGACTAGCGCATGAAAAACTGTTTTTT.